The 9 T cell receptor beta chains in this list originate from one sample, sequenced in a study of T cell responses to AZD1222 COVID-19 vaccine. Produced via immunoSEQ multiplex PCR; TCRdb's table is partial and in-frame only. The sample has fewer than 150,000 clones, around 86% seen once. Sample: peripheral blood, taken on day 0 of AZD1222 vaccination. The receptors here all came from an adult in good health.

The chain recombines TRBV3-1 (or the pseudogene TRBV3-2) with TRBJ1-2; possibly TRBD1 for D (5 bases). V gave up 4 bases and J gave up 2 bases, with 14 bases separating them. This CDR3 is built from 15 residues. The germline V gene encodes CDR1 LGHDT and CDR2 YNNKEL (reference sequence). CDR3 DNA: TGTGCCAGCAGCCCCCCCAGGGCAGGGAACTATGGCTACACCTTC. It codes for CASSPPRAGNYGYTF.

This clone was seen just once. One junction end disagrees with the germline gene, perhaps due to a read error. Distinct nucleotide sequences in the sample also encode this CDR3. V is TRBV6-1 and J is TRBJ1-5, with a possible D match to TRBD1 (5 bases). Germline-derived CDR1 and CDR2 are MNHNS and SASEGT. There are 15 residues in the CDR3. The CDR3 sequence is CASSEARGGNQPQHF. CDR3 DNA sequence: TGTGCCAGCAGTGAAGCAAGGGGTGGGAATCAACCCCAGCATTTT.

The chain carries TRBV18 and TRBJ1-6; a weak D match, TRBD1 (5 bases). Per the germline V gene, CDR1 is KGHSH and CDR2 is LQKENI. V lost 3 bases and J lost 1, with 7 bases in between. This CDR3 comprises 15 residues. The CDR3 bases are TGTGCCAGCTCACCTCAGGGATCCTATAATTCACCCCTCCACTTT. The encoded protein is CASSPQGSYNSPLHF.

The chain uses TRBV5-1 and TRBJ2-5; 8 nucleotides align to TRBD2. J was trimmed by 5 bases and V by 2 bases; bases with no gene match: 8. Germline CDR1 is SGHRS and CDR2 is YFSETQ. The CDR3 is 15 residues long. CDR3 region: CASSFSGGARETQYF. Written as DNA, the CDR3 is TGCGCCAGCAGCTTCAGCGGGGGAGCCCGGGAGACCCAGTACTTC.

V gene TRBV4-2 combines with J gene TRBJ2-1, with 11 bases matching TRBD1. This CDR3 spans 14 amino acids. Germline CDR1 is LGHNA and CDR2 is YNFKEQ. The V segment lost 8 bases and the J segment 6 bases; nucleotides outside the gene matches: 6. The CDR3 loop is CASVGQGAINEQFF. Here the CDR3 DNA reads TGTGCCAGCGTAGGACAGGGGGCGATCAATGAGCAGTTCTTC.

V gene TRBV15 combines with J gene TRBJ2-3, with 8 bases aligning to TRBD1. The CDR3 contains 14 residues. V shed 3 bases and J 11 bases; nucleotides not matched to a gene: 10. CDR1 and CDR2 from the germline V gene are LNHNV and YYDKDF (reference sequence). The CDR3 reads CATSSVPGGVEQYF. In nucleotides, the CDR3 is TGTGCCACCAGCAGTGTACCAGGGGGCGTTGAGCAGTATTTT.

The chain is built from TRBV6-5 and TRBJ1-2; D call uncertain. Germline V lookup: CDR1 MNHEY, CDR2 SVGAGI. CDR3 size: 15 residues. Trimming removed 0 bases from V and 0 bases from J, with 8 bases in between. Here the CDR3 reads CASSYSVLANYGYTF. Written as DNA, the CDR3 is TGTGCCAGCAGTTACTCGGTCCTAGCTAACTATGGCTACACCTTC.

The chain uses TRBV7-2 and TRBJ1-2, with D perhaps matching TRBD1 (6 bases). The ends were cut back, 3 bases at V and 7 bases at J, with 12 bases in the middle. Germline V CDR1 and CDR2: SGHTA, FQGNSA. The CDR3 consists of 13 residues. In nucleotides, the CDR3 is TGTGCCAGCAGCTTTAACAGGGAGGGTGGCTACACCTTC. It translates to CASSFNREGGYTF.

This sequence joins TRBV12-3 or TRBV12-4 and TRBJ2-1; no clear D gene. The CDR3 is 12 amino acids. The V end was cut by 5 bases, the J end by 2 bases, with 4 bases between. The CDR3 DNA is TGTGCCAGCAGTCGGCCCTACAATGAGCAGTTCTTC. As protein: CASSRPYNEQFF.